These 6 T cell receptor beta chains share one sample of origin, sequenced in a study of graft-versus-host responses after intestinal transplantation. These receptors have no known antigen. Sequencing was performed with immunoSEQ multiplex PCR; in TCRdb, only in-frame clones are kept and a portion is missing. This sample has some 110,000 clones, with 75% to 95% found just once. This sample comprised unstimulated CD4+ T cells sorted from spleen or lymph node cells, obtained before intestinal transplant. The receptors derive from a human donor who received an intestinal transplant.

CDR3 nucleotide sequence: TGTGCCAGCAGCGCCGGACTAGCAGATACGCAGTATTTT. This gives the protein CASSAGLADTQYF. The chain combines TRBV7-6 with TRBJ2-3; 7 bases are shared with TRBD2. The CDR3 consists of 13 residues. With V trimmed by 5 bases and J by 4 bases, 3 bases remained unmatched. The germline gives CDR1 SGHVS, CDR2 FNYEAQ.

The rearrangement links TRBV15 to TRBJ2-7; D gene uncertain. Trimming removed 0 bases from V and 5 bases from J, with 14 bases in between. Germline V lookup: CDR1 LNHNV, CDR2 YYDKDF (reference sequence). The CDR3 covers 15 residues. The chain's CDR3 is CATSRDLAVPDEQYF. As DNA, the CDR3 is TGTGCCACCAGCAGAGATCTGGCGGTCCCCGACGAGCAGTACTTC.

This rearrangement joins TRBV6-1 to TRBJ2-7, with 7 bases matching TRBD1. J was trimmed by 9 bases and V by 9 bases; bases with no gene match: 20. Germline V gene lookup returns CDR1 MNHNS and CDR2 SASEGT. The CDR3 contains 15 residues. CDR3 sequence reads: CASTSHRDRPLGQYF. The CDR3 region has the DNA TGTGCCAGTACCTCTCATCGGGACAGACCCCTCGGGCAGTACTTC.

V gene TRBV6-5 combines with J gene TRBJ1-3; D is undetermined. Trimming took off 3 bases at V and 2 bases at J, with 8 bases between the two ends. Germline V CDR1 and CDR2: MNHEY, SVGAGI. The CDR3 has 14 amino acids. The CDR3 protein is CASSYDRAGNTIYF. The DNA for the CDR3 is TGTGCCAGCAGTTATGATCGGGCTGGAAACACCATATATTTT.

The chain links TRBV28 to TRBJ1-2, with 8 bases aligning to TRBD1. Germline loops: CDR1 MDHEN, CDR2 SYDVKM. CDR3 length: 15 residues. Germline trimming cut 6 bases from V and 8 bases from J; bases unmatched to any gene: 14. CDR3 region: CASSPMGQVNGGYTF. CDR3 DNA: TGTGCCAGCAGCCCTATGGGACAGGTCAATGGGGGCTACACCTTC.

The chain employs TRBV7-2 and TRBJ2-7; 13 nucleotides line up with TRBD2. Germline-derived CDR1 and CDR2 are SGHTA and FQGNSA. There are 15 residues in the CDR3. The V segment lost 1 base and the J segment 3 bases; nucleotides outside the gene matches: 0. CDR3 loop: CASSLGTSGGYEQYF. The DNA of the CDR3 is TGTGCCAGCAGCTTAGGGACTAGCGGGGGCTACGAGCAGTACTTC.